The T cell receptor beta chain under discussion was sequenced for a study of vaccination and CD4 T cells after COVID-19 (dated by TCRdb to the early 2020s). With regard to the full study: Convalescent patients had a positive SARS-CoV-2 result on nasal swab PCR, and of these patients, nine had mild disease and one had severe disease. The convalescent cohort comprised six males and four females, including two Hispanic individuals, seven Caucasians, two Asians and one multiracial person. Each participant got two doses of either the Pfizer-BioNTech BNT162b2 vaccine (n=8) or the Moderna mRNA-1273 vaccine (n=2). Post-COVID blood samples from convalescent patients were collected a median of roughly 100 days after diagnosis, with a range of 35 to 161 days. The time from the second vaccine dose to post-vaccine blood sampling had a median of roughly 77 days and ranged from about 12 to 250 days. For a few convalescent patients, samples were collected at an early post-vaccination timepoint (day 14) as well as at a late post-vaccination timepoint (days 161 to 241). Culture stimuli were overlapping spike peptide pools from SARS-CoV-2 and from the common cold coronaviruses HCoV-NL63, HCoV-OC43 and HCoV-229E. In control cultures, a CEFX viral epitope pool was used as positive control, an HIV-1 Nef peptide pool was used as negative control, or no peptide was added. In some eleven COVID-19 convalescent patients and a few infection-naive healthy vaccine recipients, researchers compared the spike-specific CD4+ TCR repertoire from before mRNA vaccination with the repertoire from after. Study-wide findings and limitations: Of the vaccine-specific clones in convalescent patients, 304 of 307, or nearly all, reacted only to SARS-CoV-2 spike and did not cross-react with common cold coronaviruses. Among the post-vaccine SARS-CoV-2-reactive clones in convalescent patients, a median about 87% showed up only after vaccination, which suggests vaccine-specific priming. Relatively few convalescent patients were included in the study, and early timepoints after natural infection were not analyzed. The median count of SARS-CoV-2-reactive clonotypes went up from 21 after infection to 35 to 40 after vaccination, although the change was not significant.

Its CDR3 holds 13 amino acids, cysteine through phenylalanine. Only the CDR3 region is kept as DNA, spanning 39 bases read in frame from base 1. The V and J ends are trimmed by 6 bases and 3 bases, leaving 14 bases between them. Via the germline V gene (reference sequence), CDR1 is DFQATT and CDR2 SNEGSKA. Reading the label with the study, this specimen's time point is: late sampling 161 to 241 days after vaccination in a few convalescent patients. This specimen's treatment or condition label, interpreted: roughly 11-day PBMC culture with coronavirus spike peptide pools or control peptides (ViraFEST assay). The ViraFEST assay, used in the study, expanded antigen-specific T cells with peptide pools and then identified the expanded clonotypes through TCR sequencing. The convalescent patients' positive SARS-CoV-2 PCR tests were from March to December 2020, which was before the Alpha, Beta and Delta variants emerged in the United States. About 2 million PBMCs per well were cultured in IMDM with approximately 4.9% human AB serum and approximately 9.1 IU/ml IL-2, plus 10 ug/ml peptide pools. On days 3 and 7, half of the culture medium was replaced with fresh IL-2-containing medium. CD4+ T cells were isolated after roughly 9 days of culture through negative selection using the EasySep CD4+ T cell isolation kit. PBMCs were separated from whole blood using Ficoll-Paque Plus gradient centrifugation and then either used fresh or cryopreserved at -140C. In general, triplicate wells were set up for every culture condition.

For this clonotype: Its antigen is not yet known. It has no much larger one-base neighbor in the sample; base qualities were not kept.

Libraries were constructed by PCR. TCR sequencing of DNA from cultured CD4+ T cells used the Oncomine TCR Beta short-read assay at the Johns Hopkins FTIC core. Genomic DNA was extracted from the cultured CD4+ T cells with the QIAamp micro DNA kit. Oncomine TCR Beta libraries from cultured CD4+ T cells were pooled with unique dual indexes and sequenced on an Illumina iSeq 100. In the paper's pipeline: Non-productive sequences were removed, and CDR3s that did not start with C, did not end with F or W, or were shorter than 7 amino acids were discarded. The MANAFEST web application was used to identify antigen-specific clonotypes by comparing peptide-stimulated wells against reference wells and other culture wells. To be called positive, a clone needed an FDR below 0.05, an odds ratio above 5, and a productive frequency above 0.1% in at least two of three replicate wells. Cross-reactive clonotypes were defined as significantly expanded in both SARS-CoV-2 spike wells and at least one common cold coronavirus spike condition. Similarity between CDR3 sequences was evaluated in R version 3.6.1 using Levenshtein distances (stringdist) and unrooted phylogenetic trees (ape). TCRdb reprocessed the public reads (quality trimming at Q25 with fastp, clone calling with MiXCR) and kept in-frame beta chains. CDR3 protein duplicates are merged, each entry listing the most common genes and DNA. The V and J calls follow TCRdb's processing rather than the paper's. Recorded for this sample are about 16,000 distinct CDR3 sequences; 44% of them occurred a single time. The ten biggest clones cover 15% to 20% of the sample.

The V and J segments used are TRBV20-1 and TRBJ1-2; TRBD1 is possibly the D segment (6 matching bases). This TCR derives from a human donor who had recovered from COVID-19. The sample was CD4+ T cells from blood, cultured in vitro, taken about 7 months after SARS-CoV-2 vaccination. The bases read TGCAGTGCCGCAAGAGGGGGTTACTATGGCTACACCTTC. Translated, this gives CSAARGGYYGYTF.